The 21 T cell receptor beta chains presented below share a single source sample, sequenced in a study of blood T cell repertoires in COVID-19. Profiling relied on immunoSEQ multiplex PCR, and the TCRdb table lists in-frame clones only, not all of them. The sample carries approximately 40,000 clones, under 90% recorded once. Material: peripheral blood. All receptors come from a human donor in a cohort sampled during active COVID-19.

The chain recombines TRBV7-8 with TRBJ2-6; D gene ambiguous. Germline V gene lookup returns CDR1 SGHVS and CDR2 FQNEAQ. V shed 8 bases and J shed 0 bases, with 14 bases lying between them. The CDR3 length is 16 residues. CDR3 sequence (DNA): TGTGCCAGCCGCCCCGAGAGTTTCTCTGGGGCCAACGTCCTGACTTTC. Amino acid sequence: CASRPESFSGANVLTF.

The chain joins TRBV7-2 to TRBJ1-1; 12 bases are a match to TRBD1. The CDR3 is made up of 16 amino acids. Germline V lookup: CDR1 SGHTA, CDR2 FQGNSA. J lost 6 bases, V lost 1 base, and 6 bases had no gene match. The CDR3 DNA sequence: TGTGCCAGCAGCTTAGATTGGGACAGGGGGCGGGCTGAAGCTTTCTTT. Its translation is CASSLDWDRGRAEAFF.

V is TRBV28 and J is TRBJ2-2; D is possibly TRBD2 (5 bases). Trimming left V 10 bases short and J 2 bases short, with 17 bases between. CDR1 MDHEN and CDR2 SYDVKM come from the germline V gene. This CDR3 is 15 amino acids long. Here the CDR3 DNA reads TGTGCCACCTGTCTAGGGCTAGCCAACACCGGGGAGCTGTTTTTT. Translating gives CATCLGLANTGELFF.

The V and J genes are TRBV5-1 and TRBJ2-3; D call uncertain. V was trimmed by 0 bases and J by 4 bases, leaving 9 bases between them. Looked up from germline, CDR1 is SGHRS and CDR2 is YFSETQ. CDR3 length: 14 residues. The chain's CDR3 is CASSLDPRADTQYF. The DNA for the CDR3 is TGCGCCAGCAGCTTGGACCCTAGAGCAGATACGCAGTATTTT.

V and J are TRBV7-2 and TRBJ2-1; a possible D gene is TRBD2 (7 bases). Trimming removed 1 base at V and 0 bases at J, with 10 bases between. The CDR3 loop spans 16 amino acids. Looked up from germline, CDR1 is SGHTA and CDR2 is FQGNSA. CDR3 sequence (DNA): TGTGCCAGCAGCTTAGGAAGGGGGGGCTCCTACAATGAGCAGTTCTTC. It is translated as CASSLGRGGSYNEQFF.

The rearrangement links TRBV27 to TRBJ2-7; 11 bases are shared with TRBD2. V shed 2 bases and J 3 bases; nucleotides not matched to a gene: 12. Germline loops: CDR1 MNHEY, CDR2 SMNVEV (reference sequence). The CDR3 has 18 residues. Written as DNA, the CDR3 is TGTGCCAGCAGTTTACTGGGACACCCGGGACTAGCGGACTACGAGCAGTACTTC. It specifies CASSLLGHPGLADYEQYF.

V is TRBV6-2 or TRBV6-3 and J is TRBJ1-5; D is ambiguous. V lost 0 bases to trimming and J lost 0 bases, with 3 bases between them. The CDR3 totals 14 residues. Germline CDR1 and CDR2: MNHEY and SVGEGT. CDR3: CASSYSNSNQPQHF. In DNA, the CDR3 is TGTGCCAGCAGTTACTCTAATAGCAATCAGCCCCAGCATTTT.

This chain connects TRBV5-1 to TRBJ1-2; D perhaps matches TRBD1 (5 bases). CDR3 length equals 13 residues. Deletions cut 7 bases from V and 8 bases from J, with 18 bases between. The germline gives CDR1 SGHRS, CDR2 YFSETQ. The CDR3: CASAAGGFDGYTF. In nucleotides, the CDR3 is TGCGCCAGCGCGGCGGGGGGATTCGACGGCTACACCTTC.

The V gene is TRBV7-8, the J gene TRBJ2-3; 8 nucleotides match TRBD1. Unmatched junction bases numbered 10, after V lost 5 bases and J lost 3 bases. Germline-derived CDR1 and CDR2 are SGHVS and FQNEAQ. This CDR3 comprises 16 residues. CDR3 in amino acids: CASSKDRGRSTDTQYF. The CDR3 DNA reads as TGTGCCAGCAGCAAAGACAGGGGACGGTCTACAGATACGCAGTATTTT.

This chain connects TRBV10-1 to TRBJ1-2; D ambiguous. Germline lookup yields CDR1 WNHNN and CDR2 SYGVQD (reference sequence). This CDR3 region has 13 residues. Trimming stripped 5 bases from V and 5 bases from J, with 12 bases between. The CDR3 loop is CASSSAESYGYTF. CDR3 nucleotides: TGCGCCAGCAGTTCCGCGGAGTCGTATGGCTACACCTTC.

This chain joins TRBV5-6 and TRBJ2-7; D gene unclear. The V gene's germline CDR1 is SGHDT and CDR2 YYEEEE. V was cut by 6 bases and J by 2 bases, with 6 bases left in between. The CDR3 extends over 11 amino acids. CDR3 region: CASTSAYEQYF. The CDR3 DNA sequence: TGTGCCAGCACGTCTGCCTACGAGCAGTACTTC.

This chain links TRBV5-1 with TRBJ1-2, with 7 nucleotides matching TRBD1. CDR1 is SGHRS and CDR2 is YFSETQ in the germline V gene. V shed 0 bases, J shed 10 bases, and the junction held 6 bases outside the gene matches. The CDR3 totals 13 residues. The CDR3 spells CASSLVQGGIYTF. Here the CDR3 DNA reads TGCGCCAGCAGCTTGGTCCAGGGGGGAATCTACACCTTC.

CDR3 in amino acids: CASSPRGLWEKLFF. The CDR3 region has the DNA TGTGCCAGTAGTCCAAGGGGCCTCTGGGAAAAACTGTTTTTT. The V and J genes are TRBV19 and TRBJ1-4, with D possibly being TRBD1 (5 bases). The CDR3 sequence is 14 residues long. The germline V gene has CDR1 LNHDA and CDR2 SQIVND (reference sequence). Trimming stripped 5 bases from V and 8 bases from J, with 15 bases between.

The genes are TRBV2 and TRBJ1-1; a possible D gene is TRBD1 (5 bases). Between the trimmed V and J ends, which lost 0 bases and 5 bases, there was a span of 13 bases. The CDR3 covers 15 residues. In germline, CDR1 is SNHLY, CDR2 FYNNEI. The DNA of the CDR3 is TGTGCCAGCAGTGAAGCTAAGTTCCGGGGGACTGAAGCTTTCTTT. Encoded protein: CASSEAKFRGTEAFF.

The chain employs TRBV13 and TRBJ2-5; 8 nucleotides line up with TRBD2. Per germline, CDR1 PRHDT and CDR2 FYEKMQ (reference sequence). The CDR3 has 17 amino acids. J was trimmed by 1 base and V by 0 bases; bases with no gene match: 7. The CDR3: CASSLGRRGVGQETQYF. CDR3 DNA: TGTGCCAGCAGCTTAGGTCGGCGGGGGGTTGGCCAAGAGACCCAGTACTTC.

V usage is TRBV18 and J usage is TRBJ2-7; 8 nucleotides align to TRBD1. V lost 3 bases and J lost 5; bases outside the gene matches: 9. The V gene's germline CDR1 is KGHSH and CDR2 LQKENI. CDR3 length: 15 amino acids. CDR3 in DNA: TGTGCCAGCTCACCCTCCCGGACAGGGCGGCACGAGCAGTACTTC. It translates to CASSPSRTGRHEQYF. Variable domain in full (rest from reference TRBV18 and TRBJ2-7): NAGVMQNPRHLVRRRGQEARLRCSPMKGHSHVYWYRQLPEEGLKFMVYLQKENIIDESGMPKERFSAEFPKEGPSILRIQQVVRGDSAAYFCASSPSRTGRHEQYFGPGTRLTVT.

The V gene is TRBV11-3, the J gene TRBJ2-3, with D perhaps TRBD2 (5 bases). Germline CDR1 SGHNT, CDR2 YENEEA. The CDR3 has 14 residues. V shed 4 bases and J shed 6 bases, with 14 bases lying between them. The CDR3 bases are TGTGCCAGCAGCTCACGGACTGCCGCGGATACGCAGTATTTT. Translation gives CASSSRTAADTQYF.

The rearrangement uses TRBV7-9 and TRBJ1-6; 9 positions agree with TRBD1. The CDR3 has 15 residues. Germline V lookup: CDR1 SEHNR, CDR2 FQNEAQ (reference sequence). Unmatched junction bases numbered 5, after V lost 3 bases and J lost 8 bases. This CDR3 reads CASSFGGQGHSPLHF. The CDR3 region has the DNA TGTGCCAGCAGCTTTGGCGGACAGGGGCATTCACCCCTCCACTTT.

The CDR3 spells CASSLGDSSSYEQYF. The CDR3 DNA follows: TGTGCCAGCAGCTTAGGGGACAGCTCCTCCTACGAGCAGTACTTC. The chain has TRBV7-6 and TRBJ2-7, with 7 nucleotides matching TRBD1. The CDR3 runs to 15 residues. Per the germline V gene, CDR1 is SGHVS and CDR2 is FNYEAQ. Trimming took 1 base from V and 0 from J; bases not matched to a gene: 3.

The chain joins TRBV5-5 to TRBJ1-5; TRBD1 aligns across 10 bases. The V gene's germline CDR1 is SGHKS and CDR2 YYEKEE (reference sequence). Trimming cost V 3 bases and J 6 bases; bases outside gene matches: 9. CDR3 length equals 16 residues. The CDR3: CASSWAGTGVLQPQHF. For the CDR3, the DNA is TGTGCCAGCAGCTGGGCCGGGACAGGGGTCCTTCAGCCCCAGCATTTT.

The rearrangement uses TRBV2 and TRBJ2-3, with 9 nucleotides matching TRBD1. With V trimmed by 8 bases and J by 4 bases, 10 bases remained unmatched. CDR1 SNHLY and CDR2 FYNNEI come from the germline V gene. CDR3 length equals 15 residues. The CDR3 DNA reads as TGTGCCAGCGGGGGGGGGACAGGGATTCCAGATACGCAGTATTTT. Protein: CASGGGTGIPDTQYF. Variable domain in full (rest from reference TRBV2 and TRBJ2-3): EPEVTQTPSHQVTQMGQEVILRCVPISNHLYFYWYRQILGQKVEFLVSFYNNEISEKSEIFDDQFSVERPDGSNFTLKIRSTKLEDSAMYFCASGGGTGIPDTQYFGPGTRLTVL.